Each of the 25 T cell receptor beta chains below was sequenced from the same sample in a study of T cells in Graves' hyperthyroidism and ophthalmopathy (dated by TCRdb to the late 2010s). Library preparation was by multiplex PCR. The sample was run on an Illumina HiSeq 2000. The TCR beta CDR3 regions were amplified from RNA transcripts. For the first round of RT-PCR on the TCR CDR3, the HTBI primer set was used together with the Qiagen OneStep RT-PCR kit. TCRdb ran its own pipeline on the public reads, namely fastp trimming at Q25 and MiXCR clone calling, and kept in-frame beta chains. Under each unique CDR3 protein, matching rows form one entry showing the most common genes and DNA. The sample table lists about 840,000 distinct CDR3 sequences, more than 30% of them with a count of one. Over 8% of the sample lies in the top ten. Sequenced material: blood. Source of these receptors: a young man with Graves' hyperthyroidism.

This clonotype was picked up a small number of times. One end of the junction varies from germline; a read error may be responsible. The chain joins TRBV5-1 to TRBJ2-7; D is perhaps TRBD1 or TRBD2 (5 bases each). The CDR3 covers 14 residues. Looked up from germline, CDR1 is SGHRS and CDR2 is YFSETQ. In DNA form, the CDR3 reads TGCGCCAGCAGCCAAGGGGACGGAGACTACGAGCAGCACTTC. Amino acid sequence: CASSQGDGDYEQHF.

With respect to this clonotype: A read error may produce the germline difference seen at one junction end. V usage is TRBV11-1 and J usage is TRBJ2-5; D is ambiguous. Germline V gene data show CDR1 as SGHAT and CDR2 as FQDESV (reference sequence). This CDR3 contains 13 residues. The CDR3 region is CASSRGAQETQYF. CDR3 coding DNA: TGTGCTAGCAGTCGCGGCGCCCAAGAGACCCAGTACTTC. Variable domain in full (rest from reference TRBV11-1 and TRBJ2-5): EAEVAQSPRYKITEKSQAVAFWCDPISGHATLYWYRQILGQGPELLVQFQDESVVDDSQLPKDRFSAERLKGVDSTLKIQPAELGDSAMYLCASSRGAQETQYFGPGTRLLVL.

This clonotype was observed a few times. The rearrangement joins TRBV19 to TRBJ1-2; tentative D call: TRBD1 (6 bases). The CDR3 runs to 14 residues. The germline gives CDR1 LNHDA, CDR2 SQIVND (reference sequence). V was pared by 8 bases and J by 4 bases, with 17 bases between. CDR3 loop: CASSGAPGGYGYTF. CDR3 in DNA: TGTGCCAGTTCAGGGGCCCCTGGAGGCTATGGCTACACCTTC.

This sequence joins TRBV7-2 and TRBJ1-5; TRBD1 might be the D (5 bases). V lost 5 bases to trimming and J lost 9 bases, with 26 bases between them. CDR3 length: 17 residues. The V gene's germline CDR1 is SGHTA and CDR2 FQGNSA. The chain's CDR3 is CASSPGAGQWGEVPQHF. The DNA of the CDR3 is TGTGCCAGCAGCCCCGGGGCAGGGCAGTGGGGAGAGGTGCCCCAGCATTTT.

The genes are TRBV2 and TRBJ2-5, with 7 positions matching TRBD1. After removal of 5 bases from V and 5 bases from J, the junction contained 11 bases not matched to a gene. The CDR3 has 15 amino acids. From germline, CDR1 is SNHLY and CDR2 FYNNEI. The CDR3, as DNA: TGTGCCAGCAGTTCCATACAGGGGAAATCGGAGACCCAGTACTTC. Protein: CASSSIQGKSETQYF.

This clonotype was counted at least ten times. The chain uses TRBV9 and TRBJ1-2, with TRBD1 matching 7 bases. The J segment lost 2 bases and the V segment lost 0 bases, leaving 4 bases of the junction unmatched. Per the germline V gene, CDR1 is SGDLS and CDR2 is YYNGEE. The CDR3 runs 15 residues. The CDR3 sequence: CASSVVETGNYGYTF. CDR3 bases: TGTGCCAGCAGCGTAGTCGAGACAGGGAACTATGGCTACACCTTC.

As DNA, the CDR3 is TGCAGCGTCCTCGGGGGGGATGGCTACACCTTC. Translated: CSVLGGDGYTF. The genes are TRBV29-1 and TRBJ1-2; D is perhaps TRBD1 (5 bases). Germline V gene sequence: CDR1 SQVTM, CDR2 ANQGSEA. Trimming took 6 bases from V and 6 from J, leaving 11 bases between them. The CDR3 is 11 amino acids.

The CDR3 region has the DNA TGTGCCAGCAGTGACCCCGGTGAGGAAAAACTGTTTTTT. It specifies CASSDPGEEKLFF. The chain combines TRBV6-4 with TRBJ1-4; no definite D call. CDR1 and CDR2 from the germline V gene are MRHNA and SNTAGT. V was trimmed by 2 bases and J by 8 bases, leaving 9 bases between them. This CDR3 contains 13 residues.

This clonotype was recorded at least ten times. In DNA form, the CDR3 reads TGTGCCAGCAGTACAAGGGAAGAGACCCAGTACTTC. It translates to CASSTREETQYF. This chain connects TRBV7-9 to TRBJ2-5; D is unresolved. V was shortened by 6 bases and J by 3 bases, with 8 bases between the two germline ends. Germline values: CDR1 SEHNR, CDR2 FQNEAQ (reference sequence). This CDR3 has 12 amino acids.

This clonotype has more than one count but fewer than ten. This sequence joins TRBV7-9 and TRBJ2-7; D not certain. V gave up 3 bases and J gave up 1 base, with 10 bases separating them. The germline V gene has CDR1 SEHNR and CDR2 FQNEAQ (reference sequence). The CDR3 has 14 residues. CDR3 in amino acids: CASSLARVSYEQYF. In DNA form, the CDR3 reads TGTGCCAGCAGCTTGGCTAGGGTATCCTACGAGCAGTACTTC.

The chain recombines TRBV9 with TRBJ2-7; tentatively, D is TRBD1 (8 bases). V was shortened by 7 bases and J by 0 bases, with 17 bases between the two germline ends. The CDR3 consists of 15 residues. Per the germline V gene, CDR1 is SGDLS and CDR2 is YYNGEE. The CDR3 sequence is CASGEGTGLSYEQYF. CDR3 nucleotides: TGTGCCAGCGGGGAGGGGACAGGCCTCTCCTACGAGCAGTACTTC.

This clonotype has only a few counts. CDR3 nucleotide sequence: TGTGCCAGCAGTGACCCCCTCTACGAGCAGTACTTC. It specifies CASSDPLYEQYF. V usage is TRBV6-1 and J usage is TRBJ2-7; D ambiguous. Trimming removed 3 bases from V and 3 bases from J, with 6 bases in between. Germline lookup yields CDR1 MNHNS and CDR2 SASEGT. The CDR3 is made up of 12 amino acids.

The V call is TRBV7-8, the J call TRBJ1-4; 7 bases are a match to TRBD1. CDR3 length equals 14 residues. The germline gives CDR1 SGHVS, CDR2 FQNEAQ. Trimming at V came to 4 bases and at J to 5 bases, leaving 4 bases not matched to a gene. DNA for the CDR3: TGTGCCAGCAGCTCACAGGGACAGAATGAAAAACTGTTTTTT. As protein: CASSSQGQNEKLFF.

This clonotype occurred many times. The J gene is TRBJ1-5, the V gene TRBV10-2, with unresolved D. The CDR3 covers 15 residues. Trimming stripped 2 bases from V and 2 bases from J, with 10 bases between. Germline V gives CDR1 WSHSY, CDR2 SAAADI. The CDR3 nucleotides read TGCGCCAGCAGTGAGAGGACCCTGGGCAATCAGCCCCAGCATTTT. Amino acids: CASSERTLGNQPQHF.

This clonotype appeared a few times. This sequence joins TRBV19 and TRBJ1-1, with D uncertain. Per germline, CDR1 LNHDA and CDR2 SQIVND (reference sequence). The length of the CDR3 is 13 residues. V lost 3 bases and J lost 6, with 11 bases in between. As DNA, the CDR3 is TGTGCCAGTAGTATCGGAATAGGCGCTGAAGCTTTCTTT. It specifies CASSIGIGAEAFF. Full variable domain (outside the CDR3, taken from reference TRBV19 and TRBJ1-1): DGGITQSPKYLFRKEGQNVTLSCEQNLNHDAMYWYRQDPGQGLRLIYYSQIVNDFQKGDIAEGYSVSREKKESFPLTVTSAQKNPTAFYLCASSIGIGAEAFFGQGTRLTVV.

Points on this clonotype: A read error may be the cause here, since a much bigger clone is one base away. The chain is built from TRBV7-2 and TRBJ1-1, with 7 bases lining up with TRBD1. This CDR3 has 12 residues. With V trimmed by 5 bases and J by 7 bases, 4 bases remained unmatched. CDR1 is SGHTA, CDR2 FQGNSA, per germline. Here the CDR3 DNA reads TGTGCCAGCAGCCAAAGGGACAGTGAAGCTTTCTTT. It yields the protein CASSQRDSEAFF.

At least ten counts were recorded for this clonotype. The V gene is TRBV9, the J gene TRBJ1-6, with D possibly matching TRBD1 (5 bases). The length of the CDR3 is 15 residues. The V end was cut by 0 bases, the J end by 7 bases, with 11 bases between. Germline V gives CDR1 SGDLS, CDR2 YYNGEE. The CDR3 DNA reads TGTGCCAGCAGCGTAGCTGGGGCGGGGAATTCACCCCTCCACTTT. Its protein is CASSVAGAGNSPLHF.

The V gene is TRBV25-1, the J gene TRBJ1-2; 7 positions agree with TRBD1. Germline CDR1 reads MGHDK; CDR2 reads SYGVNS. V lost 8 bases and J lost 4; bases outside the gene matches: 7. The CDR3 is 13 amino acids. The CDR3 is CASLAGTAYGYTF. Here the CDR3 DNA reads TGTGCCAGCTTGGCCGGGACAGCCTATGGCTACACCTTC.

This clonotype was seen repeatedly, ten times or more. The rearrangement joins TRBV20-1 to TRBJ2-7; D is ambiguous. Between the trimmed V and J ends, which lost 1 base and 5 bases, there was a span of 3 bases. There are 10 residues in the CDR3. Looked up from germline, CDR1 is DFQATT and CDR2 is SNEGSKA (reference sequence). For the CDR3, the DNA is TGCAGTGCTAGAGGGAACGAGCAGTACTTC. Residues: CSARGNEQYF.

V usage is TRBV25-1 and J usage is TRBJ2-7, with 8 bases identical to TRBD2. The CDR3 extends over 16 amino acids. Germline V lookup: CDR1 MGHDK, CDR2 SYGVNS. J was trimmed by 4 bases and V by 6 bases; bases with no gene match: 14. CDR3 sequence reads: CASSVGEGSGGYEQYF. The CDR3 region has the DNA TGTGCCAGCAGCGTCGGGGAGGGGAGCGGGGGATACGAGCAGTACTTC.

This clonotype occurred many times. In DNA form, the CDR3 reads TGCAGTGCTCTCCGATCGATGAACACTGAAGCTTTCTTT. This sequence encodes CSALRSMNTEAFF. The chain joins TRBV20-1 to TRBJ1-1; D is ambiguous. Deletions cut 5 bases from V and 0 bases from J, with 10 bases between. Germline V gives CDR1 DFQATT, CDR2 SNEGSKA (reference sequence). CDR3 length: 13 residues.

This clonotype was picked up many times. At one of its ends the junction is not consistent with the germline gene, which may arise from a read error. The gene calls are TRBV19 and TRBJ1-1; D gene ambiguous. Germline values: CDR1 LNHDA, CDR2 SQIVND (reference sequence). The CDR3 is made up of 10 amino acids. The DNA for the CDR3 is TGTGCCAGTAGTATAGGATCGGTTTCCTTT. Amino acids: CASSIGSVSF. Full variable domain (remainder filled in from reference TRBV19 and TRBJ1-1): DGGITQSPKYLFRKEGQNVTLSCEQNLNHDAMYWYRQDPGQGLRLIYYSQIVNDFQKGDIAEGYSVSREKKESFPLTVTSAQKNPTAFYLCASSIGSVSFGQGTRLTVV.

This clonotype occurred a few times. The V gene is TRBV29-1, the J gene TRBJ1-3; no clear D. Deletions cut 0 bases from V and 3 bases from J, with 9 bases between. Germline CDR1 SQVTM, CDR2 ANQGSEA. This CDR3 is built from 14 residues. CDR3 DNA: TGCAGCGTTGAAGACACAGTCGGTGGAAACACCATATATTTT. Translating it yields CSVEDTVGGNTIYF.

Only a few counts were recorded for this clonotype. The rearrangement joins TRBV7-2 to TRBJ1-1; tentative D call: TRBD1 (6 bases). Germline V gives CDR1 SGHTA, CDR2 FQGNSA. With 4 bases removed from V and 4 bases from J, the gap between germline ends came to 16 bases. The CDR3 is 15 residues long. CDR3 bases: TGTGCCAGCAGCTCCCCGGACAGCCAATTCACTGAAGCTTTCTTT. Its protein is CASSSPDSQFTEAFF.

This chain links TRBV5-5 with TRBJ1-4; D gene ambiguous. Trimming took off 3 bases at V and 6 bases at J, with 9 bases between the two ends. The germline V gene encodes CDR1 SGHKS and CDR2 YYEKEE (reference sequence). The CDR3 runs to 13 residues. The CDR3 loop is CASSSDRDEKLFF. CDR3 sequence (DNA): TGTGCCAGCAGCTCGGACCGGGATGAAAAACTGTTTTTT.